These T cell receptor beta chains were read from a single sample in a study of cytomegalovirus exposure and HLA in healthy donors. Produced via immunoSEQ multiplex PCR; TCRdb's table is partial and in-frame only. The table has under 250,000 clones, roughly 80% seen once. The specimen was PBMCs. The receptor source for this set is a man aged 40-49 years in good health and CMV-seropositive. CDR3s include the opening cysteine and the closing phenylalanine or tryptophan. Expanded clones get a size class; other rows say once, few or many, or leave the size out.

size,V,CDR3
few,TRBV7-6,CASSLARGAYEQYF
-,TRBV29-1,CSVVQNEQFF
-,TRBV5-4,CASSLAGTYEQYF
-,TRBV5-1,CASSQAPPSTNEKLFF
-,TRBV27,CASRLTGGIEQYF
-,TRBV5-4,CASSLVVRGSYEQYF
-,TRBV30,CAWSVGGGSGYTF
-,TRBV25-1,CASSERQGATNEKLFF
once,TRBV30,CAWRRNSRRAAQYF
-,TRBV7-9,CASSLAAGALGGYTF
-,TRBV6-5,CASSNPGQGVSGQFF
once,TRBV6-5,CASRRRRDSQETQYF
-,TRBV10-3,CAISESGGVNEQFF
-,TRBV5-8,CASSLSSGSTWSSYEQYF
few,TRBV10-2,CASSVDSQETQYF
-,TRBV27,CASSLGQGTYEQYF
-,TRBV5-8,CASSLGQGSRNIQYF
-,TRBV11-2,CASSLAYREQFF
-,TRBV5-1,CASSLTAFHSGNTIYF
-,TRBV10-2,CASSEGAGHNEQFF
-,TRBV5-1,CASRLSLASTDTQYF
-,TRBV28,CASSLPRHSNTEAFF
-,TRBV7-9,CASSLSAGGTDTQYF
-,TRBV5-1,CASSRDMGNYGYTF
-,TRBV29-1,CSVGLDRENYGYTF
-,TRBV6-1,CASSGGMLGNQPQHF
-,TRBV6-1,CASSEVLRVEAFF
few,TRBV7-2,CASSLEGLDGYTF
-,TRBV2,CASSRTSGPAGGNEQFF
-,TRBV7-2,CASSLRGVQPQHF
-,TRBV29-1,CSVVMEAGNTIYF
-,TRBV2,CASRGTVLTNQPQHF
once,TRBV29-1,CSVGATNYGYTF
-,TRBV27,CASREQGLGYTF
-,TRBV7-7,CASIPLQSNTEAFF
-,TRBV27,CASSLGGRETQYF
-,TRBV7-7,CASSLQGDTQYF
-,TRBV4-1,CASSLRVGTGNTDTQYF
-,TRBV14,CASSPGDGLNYGYTF
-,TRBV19,CASNPGAPRNTEAFF
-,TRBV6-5,CASRIQGVTGELFF
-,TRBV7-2,CASSFSGGRVTDTQYF
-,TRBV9,CASSPTAGATEQFF
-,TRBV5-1,CASGRRLAGLGDTQYF
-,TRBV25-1,CASSMNTDYYGYTF
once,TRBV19,CASSSGPGANEQFF
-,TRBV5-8,CASSTRPGGYEQYF
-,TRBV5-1,CASSLGAGTPANYGYTF
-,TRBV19,CASMDSVNQPQHF
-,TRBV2,CASSGLGSSYNEQFF
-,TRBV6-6,CASSYSGGQGDSPLHF
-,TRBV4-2,CASSQDAPGEAYNEQFF
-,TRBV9,CASSVGGGTNEKLFF
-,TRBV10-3,CAISYRGEAFF
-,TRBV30,CAWSKSGGTEAFF
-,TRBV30,CAWSPRTFLYEQYF
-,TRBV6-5,CASGGRVYNEQFF